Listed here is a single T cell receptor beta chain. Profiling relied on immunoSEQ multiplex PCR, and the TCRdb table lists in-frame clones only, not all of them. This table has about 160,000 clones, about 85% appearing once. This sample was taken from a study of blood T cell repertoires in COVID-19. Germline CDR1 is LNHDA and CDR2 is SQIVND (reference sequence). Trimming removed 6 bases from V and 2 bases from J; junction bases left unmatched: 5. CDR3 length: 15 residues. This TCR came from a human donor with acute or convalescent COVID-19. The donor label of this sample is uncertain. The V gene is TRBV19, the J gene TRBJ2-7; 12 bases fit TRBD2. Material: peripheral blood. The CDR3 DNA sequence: TGTGCCAGTAGCTCCCGACTAGCGGGGGCCTACGAGCAGTACTTC. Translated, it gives CASSSRLAGAYEQYF.